This T cell receptor (beta chain) was recovered during a study of T cell repertoires in cytomegalovirus infection. The wider study: Public TCR beta signatures indicated both CMV infection and matching HLA type.

TCRdb ran MiXCR on the reads and lists one entry per CDR3 protein. The sample has roughly 200,000 distinct CDR3 sequences, about 40% seen once. Germline assignment: CDR1 SGHTA and CDR2 FQGNSA. The CDR3 runs 17 residues. V dropped 2 bases and J dropped 0; count of bases not matched to a gene: 7. This clonotype was seen a handful of times. Its antigen is currently unknown. This material consisted of CD8+ T cells from cultured PBMCs, taken from culture after CMV antigen stimulation. The TCR was taken from a human donor in good health (CMV status not recorded). Some clones in this sample may be carry-over from other donors' samples. The chain combines TRBV7-2 with TRBJ2-1; 7 positions agree with TRBD2. CDR3 protein: CASSLLAAASSYNEQFF. The CDR3 DNA is TGTGCCAGCAGCTTACTAGCGGCTGCTAGCTCCTACAATGAGCAGTTCTTC.